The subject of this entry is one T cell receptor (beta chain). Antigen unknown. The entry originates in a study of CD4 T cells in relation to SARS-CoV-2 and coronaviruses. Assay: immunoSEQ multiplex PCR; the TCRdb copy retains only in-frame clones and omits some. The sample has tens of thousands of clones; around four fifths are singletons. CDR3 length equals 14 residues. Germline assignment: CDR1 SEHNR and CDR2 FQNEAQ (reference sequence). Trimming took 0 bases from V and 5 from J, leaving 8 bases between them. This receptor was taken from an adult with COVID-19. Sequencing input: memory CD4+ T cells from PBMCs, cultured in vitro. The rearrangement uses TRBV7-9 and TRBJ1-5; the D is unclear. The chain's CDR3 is CASSLATQDQPQHF. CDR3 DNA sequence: TGTGCCAGCAGCTTAGCGACGCAGGATCAGCCCCAGCATTTT.